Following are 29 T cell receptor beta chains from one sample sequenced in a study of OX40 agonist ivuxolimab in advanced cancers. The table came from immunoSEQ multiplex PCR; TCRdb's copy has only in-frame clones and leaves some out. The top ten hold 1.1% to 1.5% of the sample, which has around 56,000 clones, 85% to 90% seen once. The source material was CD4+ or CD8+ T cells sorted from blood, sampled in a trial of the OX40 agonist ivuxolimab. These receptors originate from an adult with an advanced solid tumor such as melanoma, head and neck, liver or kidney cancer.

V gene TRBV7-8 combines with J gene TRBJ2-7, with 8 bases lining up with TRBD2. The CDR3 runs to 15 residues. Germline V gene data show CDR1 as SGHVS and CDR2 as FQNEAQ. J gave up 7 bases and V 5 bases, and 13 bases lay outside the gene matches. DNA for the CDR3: TGTGCCAGCAGCCGCGCCGGGGGGGGCCAACGGGAGCAGTACTTC. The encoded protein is CASSRAGGGQREQYF.

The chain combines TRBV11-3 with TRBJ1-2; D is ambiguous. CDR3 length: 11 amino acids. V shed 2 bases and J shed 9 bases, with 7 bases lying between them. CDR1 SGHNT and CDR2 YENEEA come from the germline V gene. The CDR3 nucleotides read TGTGCCAGCAGCTTATTCCCGCGCTACACCTTC. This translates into CASSLFPRYTF.

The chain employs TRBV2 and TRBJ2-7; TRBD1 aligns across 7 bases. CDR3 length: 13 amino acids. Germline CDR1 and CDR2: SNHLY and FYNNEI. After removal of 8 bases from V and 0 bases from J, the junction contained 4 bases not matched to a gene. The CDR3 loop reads CASFRDSSYEQYF. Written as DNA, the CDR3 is TGTGCCAGCTTTCGGGACAGCTCCTACGAGCAGTACTTC.

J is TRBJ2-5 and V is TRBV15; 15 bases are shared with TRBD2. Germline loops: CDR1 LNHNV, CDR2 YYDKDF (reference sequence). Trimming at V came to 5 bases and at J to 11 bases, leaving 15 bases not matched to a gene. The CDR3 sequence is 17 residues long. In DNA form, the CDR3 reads TGTGCCACCAGCGGCTACCCAGGACTAGCGGGAGGGCATGAGCAGTACTTC. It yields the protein CATSGYPGLAGGHEQYF. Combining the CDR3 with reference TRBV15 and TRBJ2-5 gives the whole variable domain DAMVIQNPRYQVTQFGKPVTLSCSQTLNHNVMYWYQQKSSQAPKLLFHYYDKDFNNEADTPDNFQSRRPNTSFCFLDIRSPGLGDTAMYLCATSGYPGLAGGHEQYFGPGTRLLVL.

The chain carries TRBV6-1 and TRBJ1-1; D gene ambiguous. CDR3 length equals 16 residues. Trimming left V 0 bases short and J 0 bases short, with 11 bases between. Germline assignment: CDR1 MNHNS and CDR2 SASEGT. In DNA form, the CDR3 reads TGTGCCAGCAGTGAAGCCCCGGCTATCATGAACACTGAAGCTTTCTTT. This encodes CASSEAPAIMNTEAFF.

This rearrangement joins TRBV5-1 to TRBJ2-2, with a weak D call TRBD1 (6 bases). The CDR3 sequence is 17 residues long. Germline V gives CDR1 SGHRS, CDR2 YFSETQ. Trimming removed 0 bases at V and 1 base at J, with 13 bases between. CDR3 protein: CASSLAAWGQNTGELFF. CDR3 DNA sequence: TGCGCCAGCAGCTTGGCCGCTTGGGGGCAGAACACCGGGGAGCTGTTTTTT.

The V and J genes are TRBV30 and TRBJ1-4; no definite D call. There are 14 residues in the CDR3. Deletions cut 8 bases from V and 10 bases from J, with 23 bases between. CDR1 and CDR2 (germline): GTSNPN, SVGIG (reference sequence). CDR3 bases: TGTGCCGGGCATTGGGGAAGCCTCACCGTAAAACTGTTTTTT. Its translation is CAGHWGSLTVKLFF.

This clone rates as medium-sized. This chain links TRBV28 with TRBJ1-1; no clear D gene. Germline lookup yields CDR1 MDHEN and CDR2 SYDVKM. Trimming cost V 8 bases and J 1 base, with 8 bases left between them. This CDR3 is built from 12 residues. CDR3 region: CASSVPNTEAFF. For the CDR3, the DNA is TGTGCCAGCTCTGTCCCGAACACTGAAGCTTTCTTT. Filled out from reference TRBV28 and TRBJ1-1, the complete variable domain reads DVKVTQSSRYLVKRTGEKVFLECVQDMDHENMFWYRQDPGLGLRLIYFSYDVKMKEKGDIPEGYSVSREKKERFSLILESASTNQTSMYLCASSVPNTEAFFGQGTRLTVV.

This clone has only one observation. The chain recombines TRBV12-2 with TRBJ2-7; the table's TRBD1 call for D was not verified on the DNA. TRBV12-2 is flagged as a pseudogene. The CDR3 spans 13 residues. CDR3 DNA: TGTGCAAGTCGCCAAGGACAGGGGTACGAGCAGTACTTC. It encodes CASRQGQGYEQYF.

CDR3 bases: TGTGCCAGCAGTTCCCTGGACAGAACCTACGAGCAGTACTTC. Protein product: CASSSLDRTYEQYF. The genes are TRBV28 and TRBJ2-7; tentatively, D is TRBD1 (6 bases). From germline, CDR1 is MDHEN and CDR2 SYDVKM. The germline V and J ends were trimmed by 4 bases and 2 bases, with 12 bases remaining between them. This CDR3 is built from 14 residues.

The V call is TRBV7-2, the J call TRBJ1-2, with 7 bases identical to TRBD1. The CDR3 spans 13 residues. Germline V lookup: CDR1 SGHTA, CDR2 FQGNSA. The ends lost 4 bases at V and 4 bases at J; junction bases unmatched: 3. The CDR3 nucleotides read TGTGCCAGCAGCTACAGGGACAGCTATGGCTACACCTTC. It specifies CASSYRDSYGYTF. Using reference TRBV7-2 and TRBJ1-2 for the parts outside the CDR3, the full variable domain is GAGVSQSPSNKVTEKGKDVELRCDPISGHTALYWYRQSLGQGLEFLIYFQGNSAPDKSGLPSDRFSAERTGGSVSTLTIQRTQQEDSAVYLCASSYRDSYGYTFGSGTRLTVV.

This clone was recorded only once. The CDR3 reads CASSMGTSGNTQYF. CDR3 DNA sequence: TGTGCCAGTAGTATGGGGACTAGTGGTAATACGCAGTATTTT. The rearrangement links TRBV19 to TRBJ2-3; 8 bases agree with TRBD2. The J segment lost 7 bases and the V segment lost 3 bases, leaving 6 bases of the junction unmatched. Germline V CDR1 and CDR2: LNHDA, SQIVND (reference sequence). The CDR3 covers 14 residues.

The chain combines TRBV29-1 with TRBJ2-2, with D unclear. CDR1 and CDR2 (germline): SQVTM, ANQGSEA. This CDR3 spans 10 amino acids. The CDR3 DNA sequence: TGCAGTGGTGGTACCGGGGAGCTGTTTTTT. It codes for CSGGTGELFF.

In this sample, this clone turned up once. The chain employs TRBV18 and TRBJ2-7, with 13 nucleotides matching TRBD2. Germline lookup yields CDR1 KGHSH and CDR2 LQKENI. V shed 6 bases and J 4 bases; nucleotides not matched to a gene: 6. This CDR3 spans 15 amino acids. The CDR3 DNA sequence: TGTGCCAGCTCCCAGGGACTAGCGGGACGATACGAGCAGTACTTC. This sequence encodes CASSQGLAGRYEQYF.

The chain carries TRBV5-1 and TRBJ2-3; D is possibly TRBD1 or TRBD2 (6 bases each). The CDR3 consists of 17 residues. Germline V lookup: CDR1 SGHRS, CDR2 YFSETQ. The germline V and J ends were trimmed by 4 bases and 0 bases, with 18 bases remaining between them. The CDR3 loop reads CASSLMLGGTSTDTQYF. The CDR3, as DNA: TGCGCCAGCAGCCTCATGCTGGGGGGCACTAGCACAGATACGCAGTATTTT. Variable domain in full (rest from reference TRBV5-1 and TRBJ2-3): KAGVTQTPRYLIKTRGQQVTLSCSPISGHRSVSWYQQTPGQGLQFLFEYFSETQRNKGNFPGRFSGRQFSNSRSEMNVSTLELGDSALYLCASSLMLGGTSTDTQYFGPGTRLTVL.

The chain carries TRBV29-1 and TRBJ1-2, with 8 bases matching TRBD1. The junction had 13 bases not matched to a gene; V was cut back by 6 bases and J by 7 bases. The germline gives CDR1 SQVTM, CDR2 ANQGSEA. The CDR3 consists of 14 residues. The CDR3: CSVQRTGTGGGYTF. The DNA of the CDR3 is TGCAGCGTCCAAAGGACAGGGACGGGCGGTGGCTACACCTTC.

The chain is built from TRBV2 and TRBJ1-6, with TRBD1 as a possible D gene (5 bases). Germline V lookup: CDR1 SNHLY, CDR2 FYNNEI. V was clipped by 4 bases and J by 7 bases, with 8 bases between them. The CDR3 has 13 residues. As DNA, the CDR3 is TGTGCCAGCAGTGCAAGGGGCAATTCACCCCTCCACTTT. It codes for CASSARGNSPLHF.

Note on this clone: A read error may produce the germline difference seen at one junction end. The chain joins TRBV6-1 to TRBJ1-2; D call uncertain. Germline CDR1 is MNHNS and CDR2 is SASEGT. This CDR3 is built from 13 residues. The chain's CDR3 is CASSDRVFLPTAF. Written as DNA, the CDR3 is TGTGCCAGCAGTGATAGGGTATTCTTACCGACCGCCTTC.

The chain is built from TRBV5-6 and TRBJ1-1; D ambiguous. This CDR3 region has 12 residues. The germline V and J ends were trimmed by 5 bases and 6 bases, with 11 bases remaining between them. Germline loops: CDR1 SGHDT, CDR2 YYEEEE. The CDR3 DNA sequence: TGTGCCAGCAGTCTCCCGCTCTCTGAAGCTTTCTTT. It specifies CASSLPLSEAFF. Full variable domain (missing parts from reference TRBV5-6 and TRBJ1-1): DAGVTQSPTHLIKTRGQQVTLRCSPKSGHDTVSWYQQALGQGPQFIFQYYEEEERQRGNFPDRFSGHQFPNYSSELNVNALLLGDSALYLCASSLPLSEAFFGQGTRLTVV.

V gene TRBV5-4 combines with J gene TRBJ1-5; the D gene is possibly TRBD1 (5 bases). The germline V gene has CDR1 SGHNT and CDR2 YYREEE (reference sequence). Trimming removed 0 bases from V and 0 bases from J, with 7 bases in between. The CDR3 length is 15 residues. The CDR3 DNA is TGTGCCAGCAGCTTGGGGGGCTATAGCAATCAGCCCCAGCATTTT. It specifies CASSLGGYSNQPQHF.

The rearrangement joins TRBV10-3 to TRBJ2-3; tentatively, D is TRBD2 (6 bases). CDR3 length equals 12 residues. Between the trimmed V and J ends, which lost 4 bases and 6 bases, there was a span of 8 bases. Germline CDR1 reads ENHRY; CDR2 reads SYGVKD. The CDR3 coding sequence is TGTGCCATCAGTGTAGGGAGGGATACGCAGTATTTT. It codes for CAISVGRDTQYF.

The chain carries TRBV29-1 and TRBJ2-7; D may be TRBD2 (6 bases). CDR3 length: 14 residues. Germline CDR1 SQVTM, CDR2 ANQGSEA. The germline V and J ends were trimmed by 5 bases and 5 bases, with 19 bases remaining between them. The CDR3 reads CSVQPLASIDEQYF. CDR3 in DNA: TGCAGCGTTCAGCCGCTAGCGAGCATCGACGAGCAGTACTTC.

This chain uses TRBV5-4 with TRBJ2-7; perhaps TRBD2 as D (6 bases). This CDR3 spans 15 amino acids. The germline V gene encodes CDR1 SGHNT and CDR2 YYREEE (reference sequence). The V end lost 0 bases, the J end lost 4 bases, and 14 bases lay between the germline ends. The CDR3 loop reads CASSLGGESKYEQYF. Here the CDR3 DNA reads TGTGCCAGCAGCTTGGGGGGGGAGAGCAAATACGAGCAGTACTTC.

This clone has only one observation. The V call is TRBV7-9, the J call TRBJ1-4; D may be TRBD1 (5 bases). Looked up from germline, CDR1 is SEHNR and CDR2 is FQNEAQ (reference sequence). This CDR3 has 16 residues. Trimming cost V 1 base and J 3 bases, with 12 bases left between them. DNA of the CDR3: TGTGCCAGCAGCTTAGGACCGGGACTCTCTAATGAAAAACTGTTTTTT. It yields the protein CASSLGPGLSNEKLFF.

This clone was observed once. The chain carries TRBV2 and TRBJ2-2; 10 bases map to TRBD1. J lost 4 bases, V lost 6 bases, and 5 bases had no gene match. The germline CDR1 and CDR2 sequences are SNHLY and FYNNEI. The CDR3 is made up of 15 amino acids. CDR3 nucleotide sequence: TGTGCCAGCAGAATCGGACAGGGGGGCACCGGGGAGCTGTTTTTT. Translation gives CASRIGQGGTGELFF.

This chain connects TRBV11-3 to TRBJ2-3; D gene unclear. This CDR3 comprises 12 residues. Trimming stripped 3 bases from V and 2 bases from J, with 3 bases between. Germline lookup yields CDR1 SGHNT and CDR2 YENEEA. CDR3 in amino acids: CASSLYTDTQYF. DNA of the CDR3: TGTGCCAGCAGCTTGTACACAGATACGCAGTATTTT.

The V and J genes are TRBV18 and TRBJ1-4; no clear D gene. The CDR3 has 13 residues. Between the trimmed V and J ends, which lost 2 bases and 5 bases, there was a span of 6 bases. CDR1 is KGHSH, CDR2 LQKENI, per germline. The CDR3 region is CASSPGMNEKLFF. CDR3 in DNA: TGTGCCAGCTCACCAGGGATGAATGAAAAACTGTTTTTT.

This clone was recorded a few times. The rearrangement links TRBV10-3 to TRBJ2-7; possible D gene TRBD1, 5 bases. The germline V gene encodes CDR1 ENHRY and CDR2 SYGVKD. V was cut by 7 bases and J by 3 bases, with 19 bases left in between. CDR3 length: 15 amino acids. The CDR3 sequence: CAIIHQGFVCYEQYF. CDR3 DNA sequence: TGTGCCATCATTCACCAGGGATTTGTTTGCTACGAGCAGTACTTC.

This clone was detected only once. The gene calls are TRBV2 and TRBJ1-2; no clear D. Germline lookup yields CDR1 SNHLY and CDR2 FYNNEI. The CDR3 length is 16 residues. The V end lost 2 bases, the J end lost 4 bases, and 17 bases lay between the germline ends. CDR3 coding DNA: TGTGCCAGCAGTGAACTACGCGGCAGGTCGGGCTATGGCTACACCTTC. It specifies CASSELRGRSGYGYTF.